The 6 T cell receptor beta chains reported below all come from one sample, sequenced in a study of early T cells in non-severe SARS-CoV-2 infection. MiXCR, applied by TCRdb to the 5' RACE reads, yields one record per CDR3 protein. The sample holds over 50,000 distinct CDR3 sequences, roughly an eighth seen once. The sample comprised whole blood. These TCRs come from an adult who was a healthcare worker with PCR-confirmed SARS-CoV-2 infection or an uninfected control (not recorded which).

The sample holds many counts of this clonotype. The CDR3 nucleotides are TGCGCCAGCAGCTTGGAACAGACTAATGATGAGCAGTTCTTC. This codes for CASSLEQTNDEQFF. The rearrangement joins TRBV5-1 to TRBJ2-1; D is possibly TRBD2 (5 bases). CDR3 length: 14 amino acids. V lost 0 bases and J 8 bases, leaving 12 bases between the germline ends. Germline loops: CDR1 SGHRS, CDR2 YFSETQ.

The table lists this clonotype with many counts. The chain employs TRBV28 and TRBJ2-7; 8 bases map to TRBD2. CDR3 length equals 17 residues. Trimming took 4 bases from V and 6 from J; bases not matched to a gene: 17. Germline CDR1 is MDHEN and CDR2 is SYDVKM. This CDR3 is CASSSPLLGGGQREQYF. The CDR3 DNA follows: TGTGCCAGCAGTTCACCGCTTCTAGGCGGGGGGCAGCGCGAGCAGTACTTC.

This clonotype appeared many times. The chain is built from TRBV7-8 and TRBJ2-5; maybe TRBD2 (5 bases). The V and J ends lost 0 bases and 7 bases respectively, with 9 bases between them. This CDR3 is built from 13 residues. Germline V lookup: CDR1 SGHVS, CDR2 FQNEAQ. CDR3 in DNA: TGTGCCAGCAGCTTAGCGAGGGCGGGGACCCAGTACTTC. Amino acids: CASSLARAGTQYF.

The genes are TRBV30 and TRBJ2-7; TRBD1 agrees at 8 bases. Germline V lookup: CDR1 GTSNPN, CDR2 SVGIG (reference sequence). Trimming at V came to 2 bases and at J to 3 bases, leaving 9 bases not matched to a gene. CDR3 length: 15 residues. CDR3 loop: CAWSKDRELSYEQYF. The CDR3 nucleotides are TGTGCCTGGAGTAAGGACAGGGAGCTTAGCTACGAGCAGTACTTC.

In this sample, this clonotype turned up many times. The chain links TRBV12-3 or TRBV12-4 to TRBJ1-3, with D unclear. With 0 bases removed from V and 2 bases from J, the gap between germline ends came to 5 bases. The CDR3 covers 14 residues. The CDR3 is CASSLALPGNTIYF. In nucleotides, the CDR3 is TGTGCCAGCAGTTTAGCCTTGCCTGGAAACACCATATATTTT.

This clonotype was counted ten times or more. This sequence joins TRBV18 and TRBJ2-3, with 10 bases identical to TRBD1. V shed 3 bases and J 3 bases; nucleotides not matched to a gene: 3. The CDR3 sequence is 15 residues long. From germline, CDR1 is KGHSH and CDR2 LQKENI. This chain's CDR3 is CASSPGTGVTDTQYF. The DNA of the CDR3 is TGTGCCAGCTCACCCGGGACAGGGGTTACAGATACGCAGTATTTT.